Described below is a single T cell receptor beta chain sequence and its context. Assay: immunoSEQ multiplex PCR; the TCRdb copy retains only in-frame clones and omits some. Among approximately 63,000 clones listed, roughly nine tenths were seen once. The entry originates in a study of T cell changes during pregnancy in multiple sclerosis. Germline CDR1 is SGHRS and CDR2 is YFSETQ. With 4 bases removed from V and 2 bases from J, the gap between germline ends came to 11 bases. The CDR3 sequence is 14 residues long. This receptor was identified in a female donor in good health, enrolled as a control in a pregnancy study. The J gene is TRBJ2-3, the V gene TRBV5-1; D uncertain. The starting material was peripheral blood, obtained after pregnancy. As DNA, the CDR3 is TGCGCCAGCAGCCCCCCGACAAACACAGATACGCAGTATTTT. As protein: CASSPPTNTDTQYF.